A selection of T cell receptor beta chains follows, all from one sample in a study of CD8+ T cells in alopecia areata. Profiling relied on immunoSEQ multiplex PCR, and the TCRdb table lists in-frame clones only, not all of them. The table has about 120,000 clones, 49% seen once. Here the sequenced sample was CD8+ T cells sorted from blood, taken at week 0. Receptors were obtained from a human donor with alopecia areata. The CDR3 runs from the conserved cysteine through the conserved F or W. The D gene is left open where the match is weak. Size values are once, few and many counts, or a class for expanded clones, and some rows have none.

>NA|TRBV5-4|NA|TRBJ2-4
TGTGCCAGCAGCTATGACCTAGGCCTTCAGTACTTC
CASSYDLGLQYF
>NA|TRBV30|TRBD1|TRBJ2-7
TGTGCCTGGAGCGGGACAGGAGAGAGATACGAGCAGTACTTC
CAWSGTGERYEQYF
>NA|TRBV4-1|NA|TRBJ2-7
TGCGCCAGCAGACAACGGACGGAGAGCTCCTACGAGCAGTACTTC
CASRQRTESSYEQYF
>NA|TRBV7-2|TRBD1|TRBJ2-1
TGTGCCAGCAGCAGCCGGGACAGTTACAATGAGCAGTTCTTC
CASSSRDSYNEQFF
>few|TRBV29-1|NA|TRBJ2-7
TGCAGCGTCCCGACAGGACCCTACGAGCAGTACTTC
CSVPTGPYEQYF
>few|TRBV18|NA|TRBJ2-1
TGTGCCAGCTCACCCCAGCCCGGCTACAATGAGCAGTTCTTC
CASSPQPGYNEQFF
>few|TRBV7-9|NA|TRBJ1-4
TGTGCCAGCAGCCTTGGGGGGCAGGCTGAAAAACTGTTTTTT
CASSLGGQAEKLFF
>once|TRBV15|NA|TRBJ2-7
TGTGCCACCAGCAGCTACCCACACGAGCAGTACTTC
CATSSYPHEQYF
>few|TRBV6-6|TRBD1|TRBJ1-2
TGTGCCAGCACACAGGGGTATGGCTACACCTTC
CASTQGYGYTF
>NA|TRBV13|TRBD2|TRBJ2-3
TGTGCCAGCAGCCCCGGGGGAGCGGGGGGGCCAAATACGCAGTATTTT
CASSPGGAGGPNTQYF
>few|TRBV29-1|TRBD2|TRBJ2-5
TGCAGCGCCCGGTTCCCAGATAGCGGGCAGACCCAGTACTTC
CSARFPDSGQTQYF
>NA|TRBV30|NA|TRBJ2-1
TGTGCCTCAAGCCTAAGACCCTACAATGAGCAGTTCTTC
CASSLRPYNEQFF
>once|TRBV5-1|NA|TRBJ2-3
TGCGCCAGCAGCCTGGCTACAATCTTCACAGATACGCAGTATTTT
CASSLATIFTDTQYF
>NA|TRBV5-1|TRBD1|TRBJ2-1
TGCGCCAGCAGCTTGTTACAGGGGGCGCGCAATGAGCAGTTCTTC
CASSLLQGARNEQFF
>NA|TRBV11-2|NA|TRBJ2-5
TGTGCCAGCAGCCTAGAGATGGCGGAGACCCAGTACTTC
CASSLEMAETQYF
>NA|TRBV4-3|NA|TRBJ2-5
TGCGCCAGCAGCCAAGGGGGGGCCCGAGAGACCCAGTACTTC
CASSQGGARETQYF
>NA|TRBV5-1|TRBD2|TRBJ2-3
TGCGCCAGCAGCTCAACCCGGGAGGCGGCAGATACGCAGTATTTT
CASSSTREAADTQYF
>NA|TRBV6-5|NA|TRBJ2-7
TGTGCCAGCAGTTACTCGGAACAGGTCTTCGACGAGCAGTACTTC
CASSYSEQVFDEQYF
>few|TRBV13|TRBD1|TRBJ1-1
TGTGCCAGCAGCCGGACAGGAGAGAACACTGAAGCTTTCTTT
CASSRTGENTEAFF
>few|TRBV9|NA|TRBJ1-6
TGTGCCAGCAGCGTAGCAACAGGCTCTGGTTCACCCCTCCACTTT
CASSVATGSGSPLHF
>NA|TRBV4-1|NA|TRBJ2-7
TGCGCCAGCAGCCTCAGACAGGACTACGAGCAGTACTTC
CASSLRQDYEQYF
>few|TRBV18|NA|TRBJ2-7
TGTGCCAGCTCACCACCAACGGAGTACGAGCAGTACTTC
CASSPPTEYEQYF
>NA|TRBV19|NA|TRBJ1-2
TGTGCCAGTAGTGCCGGGACATACGGCTACACCTTC
CASSAGTYGYTF
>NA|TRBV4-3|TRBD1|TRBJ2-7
TGCGCCAGCAGCCAAAGACAGGGGAGCTCCTACGAGCAGTACTTC
CASSQRQGSSYEQYF
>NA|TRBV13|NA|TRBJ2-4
TGTGCCAGCAGCCCCCACACAGGGAAAAACATTCAGTACTTC
CASSPHTGKNIQYF
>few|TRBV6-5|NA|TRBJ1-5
TGTGCCAGCAGTTACGGGGAGTTTGGTCAGCCCCAGCATTTT
CASSYGEFGQPQHF
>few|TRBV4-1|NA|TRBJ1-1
TGCGCCAGCAGCCAAGTGCAGGGAGGGTCTGAAGCTTTCTTT
CASSQVQGGSEAFF
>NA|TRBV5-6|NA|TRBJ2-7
TGTGCCAGCAGCTCTAGTGCCTCCTCCTACGAGCAGTACTTC
CASSSSASSYEQYF
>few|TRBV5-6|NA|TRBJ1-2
TGTGCCAGCAGCCCGGGGGGTACCAACTATGGCTACACCTTC
CASSPGGTNYGYTF
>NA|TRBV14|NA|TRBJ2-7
TGTGCCAGCAGCCAAGGGCTACCGAATTATTCCTACGAGCAGTACTTC
CASSQGLPNYSYEQYF
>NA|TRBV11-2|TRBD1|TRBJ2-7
TGTGCCAGCAGCCTCCGGACAGGACTCTACGAGCAGTACTTC
CASSLRTGLYEQYF
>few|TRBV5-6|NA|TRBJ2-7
TGTGCCAGCAGCGCCAGCTCCTACGAGCAGTACTTC
CASSASSYEQYF
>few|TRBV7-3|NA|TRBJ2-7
TGTGCCAGCAGCTTAACGGGGGGTAGTATCCACGAGCAGTACTTC
CASSLTGGSIHEQYF
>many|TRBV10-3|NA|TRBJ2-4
TGTGCCATCAGTGAGTCCCACGGCCTAGCCAAAAACATTCAGTACTTC
CAISESHGLAKNIQYF
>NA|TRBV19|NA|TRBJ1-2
TGTGCCAGTACTCCGGCAGACTACTATGGCTACACCTTC
CASTPADYYGYTF
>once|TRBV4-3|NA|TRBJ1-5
TGCGCCAGCAGCCAAGATTCAAGCAATCAGCCCCAGCATTTT
CASSQDSSNQPQHF
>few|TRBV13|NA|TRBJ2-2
TGTGCCAGCAGCTCCCAAAGCACCGGGGAGCTGTTTTTT
CASSSQSTGELFF
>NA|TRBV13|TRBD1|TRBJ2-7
TGTGCCAGCAGCGGGGGACAGACCTACGAGCAGTACTTC
CASSGGQTYEQYF
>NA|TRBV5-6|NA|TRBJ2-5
TGTGCCAGCAGCGGCCTTGAGGAAACACAAGAGACCCAGTACTTC
CASSGLEETQETQYF
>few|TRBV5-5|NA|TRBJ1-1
TGTGCCAGCAGATTGGGGAGGGGCCGTACTGAAGCTTTCTTT
CASRLGRGRTEAFF
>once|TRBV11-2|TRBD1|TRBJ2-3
TGTGCCAGCAGCTTCGGGGCAGGGGGATTCACAGATACGCAGTATTTT
CASSFGAGGFTDTQYF
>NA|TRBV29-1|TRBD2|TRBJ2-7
TGCAGCGTACGACTAGCAGACTCCTACGAGCAGTACTTC
CSVRLADSYEQYF
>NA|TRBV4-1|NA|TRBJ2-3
TGCGCCAGCAGCCAAGAGTGGGCTAGCGAAGGAGATACGCAGTATTTT
CASSQEWASEGDTQYF
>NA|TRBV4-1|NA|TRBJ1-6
TGCGCCAGCAGCCAGCGGGACTCCTATAATTCACCCCTCCACTTT
CASSQRDSYNSPLHF
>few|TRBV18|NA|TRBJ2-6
TGTGCCAGCTCACACACAGGGATCTCTGGGGCCAACGTCCTGACTTTC
CASSHTGISGANVLTF
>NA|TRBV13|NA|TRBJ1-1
TGTGCCAGCAGCCCCTACATGAACACTGAAGCTTTCTTT
CASSPYMNTEAFF
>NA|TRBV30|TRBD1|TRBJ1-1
TGTGCCTGGAGTGTAAGGGGGACAGGGGAAGCTTTCTTT
CAWSVRGTGEAFF